This TCR beta chain derives from a study of cytomegalovirus exposure and HLA in healthy donors. Germline lookup yields CDR1 SGHVS and CDR2 FQNEAQ. J gave up 8 bases and V 1 base, and 5 bases lay outside the gene matches. This CDR3 comprises 16 residues. With 60 Vbeta and 13 Jbeta primers, the PCR was carried out. Repertoires were generated with immunoSEQ multiplex PCR, while TCRdb's copy carries only in-frame clones and drops some. The sample holds 150,000 to 250,000 clones, around 80% seen once. General study findings and limits: One cluster of highly shared sequence variants probably arose as a sequencing artifact. Both high specificity and high sensitivity reportedly marked the classifier's diagnosis of cytomegalovirus status.

Concerning this clone: Its specificity is unknown.

This TCR was sampled from a woman in her thirties in good health and CMV-seropositive. The specimen was PBMCs. The rearrangement uses TRBV7-8 and TRBJ1-6; 10 nucleotides line up with TRBD1. The CDR3 region is CASSLVPGTGDSPLHF. DNA for the CDR3: TGTGCCAGCAGCTTAGTTCCCGGGACAGGGGATTCACCCCTCCACTTT. The variable domain in full, with the rest retrieved from reference TRBV7-8 and TRBJ1-6, is GAGVSQSPRYKVAKRGQDVALRCDPISGHVSLFWYQQALGQGPEFLTYFQNEAQLDKSGLPSDRFFAERPEGSVSTLKIQRTQQEDSAVYLCASSLVPGTGDSPLHFGNGTRLTVT.